Shown below are 28 T cell receptor beta chains from a single sample sequenced in a study of memory CD8 T cells in hepatitis C reinfection. Assay: immunoSEQ multiplex PCR; the TCRdb copy retains only in-frame clones and omits some. The table has 46,000 or so clones, 85% to 90% seen once. Time point defined: late/post reinfection, 12 to 24 weeks after detection. Sorted cells were sequenced directly ex vivo without any in vitro expansion. Sample: naive CD8+ T cells sorted from blood. All receptors derive from a man between 18 and 29 years old with hepatitis C virus infection.

The chain recombines TRBV5-1 with TRBJ2-1; 13 bases are shared with TRBD2. CDR1 and CDR2 (germline): SGHRS, YFSETQ. This CDR3 spans 16 amino acids. Trimming took 4 bases from V and 10 from J; bases not matched to a gene: 11. CDR3 DNA: TGCGCCAGCAGCCCTCGGACTAGCGGGGGTCCGAGGGAGCAGTTCTTC. It specifies CASSPRTSGGPREQFF.

The chain joins TRBV5-5 to TRBJ2-1; 9 nucleotides agree with TRBD2. CDR3 size: 14 residues. V lost 7 bases to trimming and J lost 8 bases; unmatched junction nucleotides: 10. Germline loops: CDR1 SGHKS, CDR2 YYEKEE (reference sequence). CDR3: CASCGTSWTDEQFF. The CDR3 DNA is TGTGCCAGCTGCGGGACTAGCTGGACCGATGAGCAGTTCTTC.

The V gene is TRBV4-1, the J gene TRBJ2-5, with 9 bases matching TRBD1. The J segment lost 5 bases and the V segment lost 6 bases, leaving 4 bases of the junction unmatched. CDR3 length equals 13 residues. Germline assignment: CDR1 MGHRA and CDR2 YSYEKL. This CDR3 is CASRRTGDETQYF. CDR3 bases: TGCGCCAGCAGGCGGACAGGGGACGAGACCCAGTACTTC.

This chain uses TRBV14 with TRBJ1-6; D call uncertain. Trimming took off 0 bases at V and 4 bases at J, with 4 bases between the two ends. This CDR3 has 14 amino acids. Germline loops: CDR1 SGHDN, CDR2 FVKESK. The CDR3 loop is CASSQEQYNSPLHF. The CDR3 DNA follows: TGTGCCAGCAGCCAAGAACAGTATAATTCACCCCTCCACTTT.

This chain links TRBV6-5 with TRBJ2-7, with 7 bases lining up with TRBD1. V trimming: 4 bases; J trimming: 6 bases; junction bases outside the gene matches: 6. The CDR3 is 13 amino acids. Germline CDR1 MNHEY, CDR2 SVGAGI. This CDR3 is CASSSRQGAEQYV. The CDR3 region has the DNA TGTGCCAGCAGTTCGCGACAGGGTGCCGAGCAGTACGTC.

This chain links TRBV10-2 with TRBJ2-5, with 11 bases lining up with TRBD1. The end of the DNA is better explained by TRBJ2-7, so the J call may be wrong. This CDR3 comprises 15 residues. Germline lookup yields CDR1 WSHSY and CDR2 SAAADI. CDR3 sequence: CASSVLDRGRSEQYF. The CDR3 DNA reads as TGCGCCAGCAGTGTCCTGGACAGGGGGCGCAGCGAGCAGTACTTC.

The chain recombines TRBV6-1 with TRBJ2-5, with D maybe TRBD2 (6 bases). V was clipped by 0 bases and J by 5 bases, with 16 bases between them. The CDR3 contains 16 residues. The germline V gene has CDR1 MNHNS and CDR2 SASEGT. The CDR3 DNA follows: TGTGCCAGCAGTGAAGCGTTCCGGGTTGGGGGGGAGACCCAGTACTTC. Translating it yields CASSEAFRVGGETQYF.

The chain has TRBV4-1 and TRBJ1-5, with 10 bases aligning to TRBD1. The junction had 14 bases not matched to a gene; V was cut back by 4 bases and J by 2 bases. Per germline, CDR1 MGHRA and CDR2 YSYEKL. The CDR3 covers 19 residues. CDR3 coding DNA: TGCGCCAGCAGCCCGTGCCGGGACAGGGGATTGGGGTGCAATCAGCCCCAGCATTTT. Amino acid sequence: CASSPCRDRGLGCNQPQHF.

The gene calls are TRBV5-4 and TRBJ2-7; perhaps TRBD1 as D (5 bases). In germline, CDR1 is SGHNT, CDR2 YYREEE (reference sequence). The CDR3 extends over 12 amino acids. The V and J ends lost 0 bases and 6 bases respectively, with 7 bases between them. CDR3 DNA: TGTGCCAGCAGCTTGGTTGGGGCCGAGCAGTACTTC. This gives the protein CASSLVGAEQYF.

The gene calls are TRBV29-1 and TRBJ2-1; TRBD1 matches at 8 bases. The CDR3 is 14 amino acids. Germline CDR1 SQVTM, CDR2 ANQGSEA. Written as DNA, the CDR3 is TGCGGCACGGACAGGGATTGGTCTATGGATGAGCAGTTCTTC. Protein product: CGTDRDWSMDEQFF.

The chain is built from TRBV5-4 and TRBJ2-1; 7 positions match TRBD1. Germline CDR1 is SGHNT and CDR2 is YYREEE (reference sequence). This CDR3 contains 12 residues. Trimming at V came to 0 bases and at J to 10 bases, leaving 1 base not matched to a gene. As DNA, the CDR3 is TGTGCCAGCAGCTTGGCGGACAGGGAGCAGTTCTTC. Translating it yields CASSLADREQFF.

The chain employs TRBV6-5 and TRBJ1-1; the D gene is possibly TRBD1 (5 bases). There are 14 residues in the CDR3. Between the trimmed V and J ends, which lost 2 bases and 1 base, there was a span of 8 bases. The germline CDR1 and CDR2 sequences are MNHEY and SVGAGI. The CDR3 spells CASSYRGQNTEAFF. The DNA for the CDR3 is TGTGCCAGCAGTTACCGAGGACAGAACACTGAAGCTTTCTTT.

The chain couples TRBV5-8 to TRBJ1-2, with 10 bases that match TRBD1. The germline V gene encodes CDR1 SGHTS and CDR2 YDEGEE. The CDR3 is made up of 16 amino acids. J lost 5 bases, V lost 3 bases, and 10 bases had no gene match. CDR3 nucleotide sequence: TGTGCCAGCAGCTCGACAGGGGGCGTGGGCCCATATGGCTACACCTTC. This translates into CASSSTGGVGPYGYTF.

The chain recombines TRBV28 with TRBJ1-2; D gene ambiguous. This CDR3 region has 13 residues. V was cut by 2 bases and J by 7 bases, with 11 bases left in between. CDR1 and CDR2 from the germline V gene are MDHEN and SYDVKM. CDR3 coding DNA: TGTGCCAGCAGTTTAAGTCAGCGGGGTGGCTACACCTTC. Encoded protein: CASSLSQRGGYTF.

The chain employs TRBV2 and TRBJ1-2; perhaps TRBD1 as D (6 bases). CDR1 is SNHLY, CDR2 FYNNEI, per germline. The V end was cut by 8 bases, the J end by 2 bases, with 21 bases between. The CDR3 runs to 16 residues. The CDR3, as DNA: TGTGCCAGCCAGTTTTCCAAGGAGAGGGGGAACTATGGCTACACCTTC. Its translation is CASQFSKERGNYGYTF. The variable domain in full, completed from reference TRBV2 and TRBJ1-2, reads EPEVTQTPSHQVTQMGQEVILRCVPISNHLYFYWYRQILGQKVEFLVSFYNNEISEKSEIFDDQFSVERPDGSNFTLKIRSTKLEDSAMYFCASQFSKERGNYGYTFGSGTRLTVV.

The rearrangement joins TRBV6-5 to TRBJ1-1, with unresolved D. V was cut by 5 bases and J by 3 bases, with 13 bases left in between. Germline CDR1 reads MNHEY; CDR2 reads SVGAGI. The CDR3 sequence is 14 residues long. The CDR3 loop is CASSEGPGYTEAFF. The CDR3 nucleotides read TGTGCCAGCAGTGAAGGACCGGGGTACACTGAAGCTTTCTTT.

This clone has only one observation. The V gene is TRBV5-1, the J gene TRBJ1-6; a possible D gene is TRBD1 (6 bases). CDR1 is SGHRS, CDR2 YFSETQ, per germline. This CDR3 is 15 amino acids long. V was pared by 3 bases and J by 7 bases, with 14 bases between. The DNA for the CDR3 is TGCGCCAGCAGCTCGATGGGGGCCGGAAATTCACCCCTCCACTTT. Protein sequence: CASSSMGAGNSPLHF.

V is TRBV27 and J is TRBJ2-7; D may be TRBD2 (6 bases). Germline V lookup: CDR1 MNHEY, CDR2 SMNVEV (reference sequence). The V end lost 1 base, the J end lost 4 bases, and 14 bases lay between the germline ends. CDR3 length: 15 residues. The CDR3 region is CASSLYGGGGYEQYF. In DNA, the CDR3 is TGTGCCAGCAGTTTATACGGGGGAGGAGGGTACGAGCAGTACTTC.

The V and J genes are TRBV6-5 and TRBJ2-7, with TRBD1 matching over 10 bases. With 5 bases clipped from V and 6 bases from J, the junction kept 10 bases outside the gene matches. The CDR3 runs to 15 residues. Germline V gives CDR1 MNHEY, CDR2 SVGAGI. The CDR3 DNA is TGTGCCAGCAGTCACTGGACAGGGGGTATAACCGAGCAGTACTTC. As protein: CASSHWTGGITEQYF.

The chain combines TRBV7-9 with TRBJ1-2; 7 nucleotides line up with TRBD1. CDR1 SEHNR and CDR2 FQNEAQ come from the germline V gene (reference sequence). Trimming at V came to 5 bases and at J to 4 bases, leaving 7 bases not matched to a gene. The CDR3 sequence is 14 residues long. CDR3 in amino acids: CASSKIGGGYGYTF. The DNA of the CDR3 is TGTGCCAGCAGCAAAATAGGGGGCGGCTATGGCTACACCTTC.

The genes are TRBV27 and TRBJ2-7; tentatively, D is TRBD2 (7 bases). Trimming stripped 5 bases from V and 4 bases from J, with 12 bases between. This CDR3 has 13 amino acids. Germline CDR1 MNHEY, CDR2 SMNVEV (reference sequence). CDR3 protein: CASSPGGPYEQYF. The CDR3 nucleotides are TGTGCCAGCAGTCCCGGGGGGCCATACGAGCAGTACTTC.

CDR3 DNA sequence: TGTGCCAGTAGTTATGGACAGGGGTTTCACGATGAGCAGTTCTTC. Translated: CASSYGQGFHDEQFF. This rearrangement joins TRBV19 to TRBJ2-1; TRBD1 matches at 9 bases. Trimming at V came to 5 bases and at J to 8 bases, leaving 10 bases not matched to a gene. Germline V lookup: CDR1 LNHDA, CDR2 SQIVND (reference sequence). The CDR3 is made up of 15 amino acids.

This sequence joins TRBV19 and TRBJ2-2; TRBD1 matches at 8 bases. Trimming at V came to 3 bases and at J to 4 bases, leaving 1 base not matched to a gene. The CDR3 totals 14 residues. Germline CDR1 and CDR2: LNHDA and SQIVND (reference sequence). CDR3 DNA: TGTGCCAGTAGTATCACAGGGGGCACCGGGGAGCTGTTTTTT. This encodes CASSITGGTGELFF.

The chain carries TRBV6-5 and TRBJ2-3, with 8 bases that match TRBD2. Trimming took 11 bases from V and 3 from J; bases not matched to a gene: 10. Per germline, CDR1 MNHEY and CDR2 SVGAGI. This CDR3 region has 14 residues. The CDR3 bases are TGTGCCTCCGGGAGGGGCAGATTAACAGATACGCAGTATTTT. Translating gives CASGRGRLTDTQYF.

This chain links TRBV7-8 with TRBJ2-1; 12 bases are a match to TRBD2. The trim removed 5 bases at V and 1 base at J, leaving 15 bases unmatched. This CDR3 is 20 amino acids long. Germline V lookup: CDR1 SGHVS, CDR2 FQNEAQ. CDR3: CASSPSVLAGGIGSYNEQFF. CDR3 coding DNA: TGTGCCAGCAGCCCAAGCGTTCTAGCGGGAGGGATAGGATCCTACAATGAGCAGTTCTTC.

This chain's CDR3 is CASSIQGSNQPQHF. The CDR3, as DNA: TGTGCCAGTAGTATTCAGGGTTCCAATCAGCCCCAGCATTTT. This chain joins TRBV19 and TRBJ1-5; D perhaps matches TRBD1 (5 bases). Germline V gene lookup returns CDR1 LNHDA and CDR2 SQIVND (reference sequence). This CDR3 contains 14 residues. The V end was cut by 3 bases, the J end by 3 bases, with 9 bases between.

This clone appeared once. In nucleotides, the CDR3 is TGTGCCAGCAGTTCCGGGACAGGCTTCTACAATGAGCAGTTCTTC. This sequence encodes CASSSGTGFYNEQFF. The chain carries TRBV11-2 and TRBJ2-1; 8 positions match TRBD1. Germline assignment: CDR1 SGHAT and CDR2 FQNNGV. The CDR3 sequence is 15 residues long. The V gene end was trimmed by 6 bases and the J gene end by 3 bases; junction bases not matched to a gene: 7.

V usage is TRBV27 and J usage is TRBJ2-1; TRBD2 agrees at 8 bases. With V trimmed by 3 bases and J by 3 bases, 10 bases remained unmatched. CDR3 length: 17 residues. Germline CDR1 reads MNHEY; CDR2 reads SMNVEV (reference sequence). As DNA, the CDR3 is TGTGCCAGCAGTTTGGCCAGCGGGGGTGCCAACTACAATGAGCAGTTCTTC. Its protein product is CASSLASGGANYNEQFF.